The 13 T cell receptor beta chains listed next were all sequenced from one sample in a study of OX40 agonist ivuxolimab in advanced cancers. Method: immunoSEQ multiplex PCR; TCRdb's copy keeps in-frame clones and lacks some. The sample lists roughly 43,000 clones, approximately 89% occurring once. The sample was CD4+ or CD8+ T cells sorted from blood, taken in a trial of the OX40 agonist ivuxolimab. Every receptor here comes from an adult with an advanced solid tumor such as melanoma, head and neck, liver or kidney cancer.

This chain uses TRBV5-6 with TRBJ2-7; D remains unclear. Germline CDR1 reads SGHDT; CDR2 reads YYEEEE. The CDR3 extends over 17 amino acids. The germline V and J ends were trimmed by 0 bases and 3 bases, with 19 bases remaining between them. DNA for the CDR3: TGTGCCAGCAGCTTGGTGGTGCCAGGCGACTCACACTACGAGCAGTACTTC. The encoded protein is CASSLVVPGDSHYEQYF.

The chain is built from TRBV29-1 and TRBJ2-5, with D perhaps TRBD1 (6 bases). Germline V gene lookup returns CDR1 SQVTM and CDR2 ANQGSEA. Trimming removed 1 base at V and 5 bases at J, with 23 bases between. This CDR3 contains 17 residues. CDR3 DNA sequence: TGCAGCGTTGAAGGGGGGCAGGCCCTCGGGGTTTGGGAGACCCAGTACTTC. Residues: CSVEGGQALGVWETQYF.

The rearrangement links TRBV9 to TRBJ1-6; a weak D match, TRBD1 (5 bases). V was pared by 3 bases and J by 3 bases, with 16 bases between. The CDR3 is 17 amino acids. Germline CDR1 is SGDLS and CDR2 is YYNGEE. The CDR3 loop is CASSAWGGSGYNSPLHF. For the CDR3, the DNA is TGTGCCAGCAGCGCCTGGGGGGGTAGTGGCTATAATTCACCCCTCCACTTT.

The rearrangement uses TRBV27 and TRBJ2-3; D may be TRBD1 or TRBD2 (5 bases each). This CDR3 comprises 12 residues. The V end lost 6 bases, the J end lost 5 bases, and 9 bases lay between the germline ends. Germline assignment: CDR1 MNHEY and CDR2 SMNVEV (reference sequence). The CDR3: CASSLRGDTQYF. In DNA form, the CDR3 reads TGTGCCAGCAGCCTGAGGGGAGATACGCAGTATTTT.

The chain has TRBV14 and TRBJ2-6; D remains unclear. Germline V lookup: CDR1 SGHDN, CDR2 FVKESK. The V gene lost 1 base and the J gene lost 0 bases, with 19 bases spanning the gap. The CDR3 is 20 amino acids. The CDR3 is CASSQGISRFASSGANVLTF. The CDR3 DNA follows: TGTGCCAGCAGCCAAGGGATAAGCAGGTTCGCAAGCTCTGGGGCCAACGTCCTGACTTTC.

Only a few counts were recorded for this clone. The chain uses TRBV9 and TRBJ2-1, with 7 bases matching TRBD1. With 3 bases clipped from V and 6 bases from J, the junction kept 6 bases outside the gene matches. CDR3 length equals 14 residues. In germline, CDR1 is SGDLS, CDR2 YYNGEE. DNA of the CDR3: TGTGCCAGCAGCGCTCCAACAGGGGCCAATGAGCAGTTCTTC. This sequence encodes CASSAPTGANEQFF.

This CDR3 is CASSFSGSGDEQYF. In DNA, the CDR3 is TGTGCCAGCAGCTTTAGCGGGTCTGGGGACGAGCAGTACTTC. The chain combines TRBV5-6 with TRBJ2-7; 7 positions agree with TRBD2. CDR1 is SGHDT, CDR2 YYEEEE, per germline. Trimming removed 2 bases from V and 5 bases from J; junction bases left unmatched: 7. CDR3 length: 14 residues. Full variable domain (rest looked up from reference TRBV5-6 and TRBJ2-7): DAGVTQSPTHLIKTRGQQVTLRCSPKSGHDTVSWYQQALGQGPQFIFQYYEEEERQRGNFPDRFSGHQFPNYSSELNVNALLLGDSALYLCASSFSGSGDEQYFGPGTRLTVT.

The gene calls are TRBV11-2 and TRBJ2-7; 8 bases map to TRBD1. This CDR3 spans 15 amino acids. Germline CDR1 and CDR2: SGHAT and FQNNGV. V lost 3 bases and J lost 6; bases outside the gene matches: 10. This CDR3 is CASSFGSRGLGEQYF. The DNA for the CDR3 is TGTGCCAGCAGCTTTGGAAGCAGGGGGCTGGGCGAGCAGTACTTC.

The chain employs TRBV7-2 and TRBJ2-7, with a possible D match to TRBD1 (6 bases). Germline CDR1 and CDR2: SGHTA and FQGNSA. The V end lost 3 bases, the J end lost 0 bases, and 12 bases lay between the germline ends. The CDR3 covers 15 residues. CDR3 sequence (DNA): TGTGCCAGCAGCTTCCTCGGGACAACCTCCTACGAGCAGTACTTC. Translated: CASSFLGTTSYEQYF.

The chain uses TRBV9 and TRBJ2-2, with TRBD2 matching over 9 bases. V dropped 2 bases and J dropped 4; count of bases not matched to a gene: 6. Germline V gives CDR1 SGDLS, CDR2 YYNGEE. This CDR3 comprises 16 residues. The CDR3 nucleotides read TGTGCCAGCAGCGTCCGACTAGCGGAAAGCACCGGGGAGCTGTTTTTT. Protein product: CASSVRLAESTGELFF.

This chain uses TRBV27 with TRBJ1-6, with TRBD1 identical over 8 bases. Germline CDR1 and CDR2: MNHEY and SMNVEV (reference sequence). Trimming at V came to 6 bases and at J to 10 bases, leaving 8 bases not matched to a gene. The CDR3 sequence is 14 residues long. Here the CDR3 DNA reads TGTGCCAGCAGCTGGACAGGGAAAGGGTCACCCCTCCACTTT. Translating it yields CASSWTGKGSPLHF.

The CDR3 reads CASLGDTQYF. CDR3 nucleotides: TGTGCCAGCCTGGGAGATACGCAGTATTTT. The chain is built from TRBV7-9 and TRBJ2-3; D not certain. CDR1 SEHNR and CDR2 FQNEAQ come from the germline V gene (reference sequence). This CDR3 spans 10 amino acids. The ends were cut back, 8 bases at V and 5 bases at J, with 5 bases in the middle.

This rearrangement joins TRBV28 to TRBJ2-7, with TRBD1 as a possible D gene (5 bases). Trimming removed 2 bases at V and 1 base at J, with 6 bases between. The germline V gene encodes CDR1 MDHEN and CDR2 SYDVKM. This CDR3 comprises 13 residues. CDR3 in amino acids: CASSLTGSYEQYF. The CDR3 DNA reads as TGTGCCAGCAGTTTAACAGGTTCCTACGAGCAGTACTTC.